The clone carrying this T cell receptor (beta chain) was recorded a few times. Its target is not known. This sample was included in a study of blood T cells in healthy people across ages. Using a J-beta primer mix together with a sample-barcoded 5' primer, a second PCR was run for roughly 7 to 11 cycles. Template switching added a 12-random-nucleotide identifier to every cDNA molecule. TCRdb ran MiXCR on the 5' RACE reads and lists one entry per CDR3 protein. The table records under 1,000,000 distinct CDR3 sequences, under 40% of them present only once. General study findings and limits: CMV status of donors was unknown, possibly confounding expanded clonotype changes.

Donation came from healthy Caucasian individuals in Russia who were aged roughly 6 to 95. Peripheral blood from each donor was collected in a volume of approximately 10 milliliters. The V end lost 7 bases, the J end lost 1 base, and 10 bases lay between the germline ends. Germline CDR1 is DFQATT and CDR2 is SNEGSKA (reference sequence). This CDR3 has 12 amino acids. The chain couples TRBV20-1 to TRBJ2-5, with D unresolved. The receptor's source is a man in his late teens or twenties in good health. The sample consisted of blood. Here the CDR3 reads CSGKIGQETQYF. In DNA form, the CDR3 reads TGCAGTGGTAAGATTGGCCAAGAGACCCAGTACTTC.